The 14 T cell receptor beta chains below come from one sample, sequenced in a study of metastatic and nonmetastatic thyroid tumors. TCRdb re-clonotyped the PCR reads through MiXCR. The table shows about 59,000 clones, with 25% to 30% occurring only once. Thyroid surgery was preceded by no treatment in any patient. Sequences were obtained from blood. These TCRs come from a female donor with papillary thyroid cancer or a benign thyroid nodule (not recorded which). Some clones in this sample may be carry-over from other donors' samples.

This clone was observed many times. The chain is built from TRBV29-1 and TRBJ1-2; 7 bases match TRBD1. The junction had 9 bases not matched to a gene; V was cut back by 4 bases and J by 4 bases. Germline V gives CDR1 SQVTM, CDR2 ANQGSEA. The length of the CDR3 is 14 residues. The CDR3 protein is CSVAEGATGYGYTF. CDR3 bases: TGCAGCGTTGCTGAGGGGGCCACCGGCTATGGCTACACCTTC.

The V gene is TRBV3-1, the J gene TRBJ2-7; 10 bases are shared with TRBD1. The CDR3 covers 14 residues. The V and J ends lost 4 bases and 3 bases, in that order; junction bases with no gene match: 3. From germline, CDR1 is LGHDT and CDR2 YNNKEL (reference sequence). The CDR3 sequence: CASSPTGGGYEQYF. CDR3 coding DNA: TGTGCCAGCAGCCCGACAGGGGGCGGCTACGAGCAGTACTTC.

The chain joins TRBV27 to TRBJ2-1; a possible D gene is TRBD1 (5 bases). The CDR3 is 15 amino acids. The V end was cut by 0 bases, the J end by 6 bases, with 12 bases between. The germline gives CDR1 MNHEY, CDR2 SMNVEV (reference sequence). The CDR3 DNA follows: TGTGCCAGCAGTTTATCGCAGGGCCCGGGCAATGAGCAGTTCTTC. Its translation: CASSLSQGPGNEQFF.

This clone was observed a few times. The chain combines TRBV6-1 with TRBJ2-5, with 8 nucleotides matching TRBD2. The CDR3 covers 14 residues. J gave up 1 base and V 8 bases, and 6 bases lay outside the gene matches. CDR1 is MNHNS, CDR2 SASEGT, per germline. CDR3 sequence: CASRRGGTQETQYF. CDR3 DNA: TGTGCCAGCCGACGGGGGGGGACCCAAGAGACCCAGTACTTC.

This clone was seen a few times. One end of the junction fails to match germline, which may point to a read error. The chain combines TRBV6-1 with TRBJ2-2; maybe TRBD1 (6 bases). Germline lookup yields CDR1 MNHNS and CDR2 SASEGT. This CDR3 region has 12 residues. The CDR3 nucleotides are TGCCTTTCTAGGGGGTCTGCCGGGGAGCTGTTTTTT. Protein product: CLSRGSAGELFF.

This clone was found many times. This CDR3 is also generated by other DNA sequences in the sample. V is TRBV6-1 and J is TRBJ1-2; D is perhaps TRBD1 (6 bases). The CDR3 has 13 amino acids. Deletions cut 5 bases from V and 4 bases from J, with 11 bases between. Germline CDR1 MNHNS, CDR2 SASEGT. CDR3 region: CASSPGGGYGYTF. Written as DNA, the CDR3 is TGTGCCAGCAGTCCGGGAGGGGGCTATGGCTACACCTTC.

The genes are TRBV3-1 and TRBJ1-6, with D maybe TRBD1 (5 bases). The germline V gene encodes CDR1 LGHDT and CDR2 YNNKEL (reference sequence). The V gene lost 4 bases and the J gene lost 8 bases, with 12 bases spanning the gap. This CDR3 has 14 residues. The CDR3 sequence: CASSRGIGDSPLHF. Written as DNA, the CDR3 is TGTGCCAGCAGCCGGGGGATAGGGGATTCACCCCTCCACTTT.

This clone was detected only a few times. DNA of the CDR3: TGTGCCAGCAGCTTAGCGGGTAGCTCGGCCGGGGAGCTGTTTTTT. Translation: CASSLAGSSAGELFF. This sequence joins TRBV7-9 and TRBJ2-2; D is undetermined. This CDR3 is 15 amino acids long. The ends were cut back, 0 bases at V and 6 bases at J, with 11 bases in the middle. The germline V gene has CDR1 SEHNR and CDR2 FQNEAQ (reference sequence).

V gene TRBV11-1 combines with J gene TRBJ1-1; the D is unclear. Trimming removed 5 bases from V and 0 bases from J, with 19 bases in between. The CDR3 runs 17 residues. The V gene's germline CDR1 is SGHAT and CDR2 FQDESV (reference sequence). CDR3 residues: CASSTNREPKMNTEAFF. In nucleotides, the CDR3 is TGTGCCAGCAGCACAAATCGGGAGCCAAAAATGAACACTGAAGCTTTCTTT. The full variable domain, its missing parts supplied by reference TRBV11-1 and TRBJ1-1, is EAEVAQSPRYKITEKSQAVAFWCDPISGHATLYWYRQILGQGPELLVQFQDESVVDDSQLPKDRFSAERLKGVDSTLKIQPAELGDSAMYLCASSTNREPKMNTEAFFGQGTRLTVV.

This clone was found a few times. In the same sample, other DNA sequences code for this CDR3. This chain joins TRBV12-3 or TRBV12-4 and TRBJ2-5; D call uncertain. The CDR3 covers 12 residues. V was pared by 6 bases and J by 7 bases, with 12 bases between. The CDR3 DNA reads TGTGCCAGCAGCACAGACTCAGTGACCCAGTACTTC. This sequence encodes CASSTDSVTQYF.

In this sample, this clone turned up a few times. This chain links TRBV15 with TRBJ2-1, with D possibly TRBD1 on 8 matching bases. The germline CDR1 and CDR2 sequences are LNHNV and YYDKDF (reference sequence). CDR3 size: 13 residues. The V and J ends lost 7 bases and 10 bases respectively, with 17 bases between them. In DNA form, the CDR3 reads TGTGCCACCAACAGGGGGACTACCCTCGAGCAGTTCTTC. It translates to CATNRGTTLEQFF.

The chain combines TRBV27 with TRBJ2-7; TRBD1 matches 7 bases. The CDR3 is 15 residues long. Losses at the gene ends were 0 bases for V and 2 bases for J; bases not matched to a gene: 4. Per germline, CDR1 MNHEY and CDR2 SMNVEV (reference sequence). CDR3 sequence reads: CASSLSNTGAYEQYF. CDR3 sequence (DNA): TGTGCCAGCAGTTTATCGAACACAGGGGCCTACGAGCAGTACTTC.

The chain carries TRBV28 and TRBJ1-2, with no clear D. CDR3 length: 15 amino acids. Germline CDR1 reads MDHEN; CDR2 reads SYDVKM. The V gene lost 5 bases and the J gene lost 4 bases, with 17 bases spanning the gap. Here the CDR3 reads CASSPRPVRTYGYTF. DNA for the CDR3: TGTGCCAGCAGTCCGCGGCCGGTGAGAACCTATGGCTACACCTTC.

This clone was observed many times. The chain is built from TRBV6-2 or TRBV6-3 and TRBJ2-1; tentatively, D is TRBD2 (5 bases). V dropped 0 bases and J dropped 2 bases, with 23 bases sitting between them. CDR3 length: 20 amino acids. Germline assignment: CDR1 MNHEY and CDR2 SVGEGT. The chain's CDR3 is CASSYSISTILEGAYNEQFF. The DNA of the CDR3 is TGTGCCAGCAGTTACTCGATATCTACTATTCTAGAGGGTGCCTACAATGAGCAGTTCTTC.